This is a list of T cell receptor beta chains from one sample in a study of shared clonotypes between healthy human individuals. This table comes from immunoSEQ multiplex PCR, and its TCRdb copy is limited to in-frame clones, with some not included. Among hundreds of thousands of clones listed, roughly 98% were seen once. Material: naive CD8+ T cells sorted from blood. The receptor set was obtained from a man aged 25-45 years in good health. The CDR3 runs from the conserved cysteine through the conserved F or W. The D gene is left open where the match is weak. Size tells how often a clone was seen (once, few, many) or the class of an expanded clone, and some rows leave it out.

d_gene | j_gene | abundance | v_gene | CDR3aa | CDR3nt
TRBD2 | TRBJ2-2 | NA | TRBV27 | CASILHGTSVNTGELFF | TGTGCCAGCATTCTCCACGGGACTAGCGTTAACACCGGGGAGCTGTTTTTT
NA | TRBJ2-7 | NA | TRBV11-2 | CASSFRPNNYEQYF | TGTGCCAGCAGCTTCCGACCAAATAACTACGAGCAGTACTTC
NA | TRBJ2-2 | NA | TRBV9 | CASSHSGNTGELFF | TGTGCCAGCAGCCATAGCGGGAACACCGGGGAGCTGTTTTTT
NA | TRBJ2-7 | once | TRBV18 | CASSPVTMSYEQYF | TGTGCCAGCTCACCTGTGACGATGTCCTACGAGCAGTACTTC
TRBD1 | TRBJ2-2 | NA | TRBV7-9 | CASSSPGQVNTGELFF | TGTGCCAGCAGCTCTCCGGGACAGGTGAACACCGGGGAGCTGTTTTTT
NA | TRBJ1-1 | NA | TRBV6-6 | CASIRGMNTEAFF | TGTGCCAGCATCAGGGGCATGAACACTGAAGCTTTCTTT
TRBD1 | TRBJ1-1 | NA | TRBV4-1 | CASSPRQGAQTEAFF | TGCGCCAGCAGCCCCAGACAGGGGGCGCAAACTGAAGCTTTCTTT
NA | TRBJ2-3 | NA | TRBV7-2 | CASSRELGGSTDTQYF | TGTGCCAGCAGCCGCGAACTGGGGGGTTCCACAGATACGCAGTATTTT
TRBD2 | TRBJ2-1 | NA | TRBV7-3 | CASSPWGGSYNEQFF | TGTGCCAGCAGCCCCTGGGGGGGTTCCTACAATGAGCAGTTCTTC
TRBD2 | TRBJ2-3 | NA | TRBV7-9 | CASSSLAGGSTDTQYF | TGTGCCAGCAGCTCGTTAGCGGGAGGGAGCACAGATACGCAGTATTTT
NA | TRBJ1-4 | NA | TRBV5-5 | CASSSYSATNEKLFF | TGTGCCAGCAGCTCCTACAGTGCAACTAATGAAAAACTGTTTTTT
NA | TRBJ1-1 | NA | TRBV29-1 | CSALEGFEAFF | TGCAGCGCGCTAGAGGGATTTGAAGCTTTCTTT
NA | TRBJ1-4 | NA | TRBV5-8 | CASSIAGVRLDEKLFF | TGTGCCAGCAGCATCGCAGGAGTGAGGTTGGATGAAAAACTGTTTTTT
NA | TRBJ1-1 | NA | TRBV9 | CASSLRVTEAFF | TGTGCCAGCAGCTTAAGGGTCACTGAAGCTTTCTTT
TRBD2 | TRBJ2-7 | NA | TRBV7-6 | CASSAGEPYEQYF | TGTGCCAGCAGTGCGGGAGAGCCCTACGAGCAGTACTTC
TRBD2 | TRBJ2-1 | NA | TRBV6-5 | CASSFGLAGGNEQFF | TGTGCCAGCAGTTTCGGACTAGCGGGAGGGAATGAGCAGTTCTTC
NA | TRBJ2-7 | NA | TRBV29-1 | CSVADSSYEQYF | TGCAGCGTTGCGGACAGTTCCTACGAGCAGTACTTC
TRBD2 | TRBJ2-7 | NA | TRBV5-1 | CASSDGLAPYEQYF | TGCGCCAGCAGCGACGGACTAGCTCCATACGAGCAGTACTTC
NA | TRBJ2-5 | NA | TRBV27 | CASSLLGTLETQYF | TGTGCCAGCAGTCTGCTTGGGACTTTGGAGACCCAGTACTTC
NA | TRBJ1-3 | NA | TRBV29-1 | CSVQLDSGNTIYF | TGCAGCGTCCAGCTTGACTCTGGAAACACCATATATTTT
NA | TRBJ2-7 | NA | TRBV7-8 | CASSSNRYEQYF | TGTGCCAGCAGCTCCAATAGATACGAGCAGTACTTC
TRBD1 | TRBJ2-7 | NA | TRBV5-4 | CASSFGTGGTEQYF | TGTGCCAGCAGCTTCGGGACAGGAGGCACCGAGCAGTACTTC
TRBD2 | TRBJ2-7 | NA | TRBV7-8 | CASSLGPSGGVYEQYF | TGTGCCAGCAGCTTAGGCCCGTCGGGAGGGGTCTACGAGCAGTACTTC
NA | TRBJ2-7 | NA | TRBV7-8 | CASSLNSYEQYF | TGTGCCAGCAGCTTAAACTCCTACGAGCAGTACTTC
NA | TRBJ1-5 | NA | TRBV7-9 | CASSNLDRGQPQHF | TGTGCCAGCAGCAACCTTGACCGGGGTCAGCCCCAGCATTTT
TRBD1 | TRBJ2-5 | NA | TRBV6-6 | CASNGQGSETQYF | TGTGCCAGCAACGGACAGGGGTCGGAGACCCAGTACTTC
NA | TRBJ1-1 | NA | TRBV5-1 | CASSLYQGYGYTEAFF | TGCGCCAGCAGCCTGTATCAGGGGTATGGGTACACTGAAGCTTTCTTT
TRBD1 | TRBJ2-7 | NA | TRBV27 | CASSLLSDRGDEEQYF | TGTGCCAGCAGCCTCCTCAGTGACAGGGGGGATGAGGAGCAGTACTTC
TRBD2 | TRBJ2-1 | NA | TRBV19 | CASSHGTSGRSTSYNEQFF | TGTGCCAGCAGTCACGGGACTAGCGGGAGAAGTACCTCCTACAATGAGCAGTTCTTC
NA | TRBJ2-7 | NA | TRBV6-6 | CASSSTFSQSSYEQYF | TGTGCCAGCAGTTCTACATTTTCGCAGTCCTCCTACGAGCAGTACTTC
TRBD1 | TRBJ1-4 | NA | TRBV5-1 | CASSLQGGNEKLFF | TGCGCCAGCAGCTTACAGGGGGGGAATGAAAAACTGTTTTTT
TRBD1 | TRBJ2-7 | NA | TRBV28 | CASSLYTGVSSYEQYF | TGTGCCAGCAGTTTATATACAGGGGTCAGCTCCTACGAGCAGTACTTC
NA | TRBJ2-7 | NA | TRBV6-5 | CASSPGTAYYEQYF | TGTGCCAGCAGTCCCGGGACCGCATACTACGAGCAGTACTTC
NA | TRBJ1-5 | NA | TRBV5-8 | CASSFGHNQPQHF | TGTGCCAGCAGCTTTGGGCACAATCAGCCCCAGCATTTT
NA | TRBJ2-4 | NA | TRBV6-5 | CASSAQGPKNIQYF | TGTGCCAGCAGTGCCCAGGGGCCCAAAAACATTCAGTACTTC
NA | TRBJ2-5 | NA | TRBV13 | CASSLGLTGQETQYF | TGTGCCAGCAGCTTAGGGTTAACAGGGCAAGAGACCCAGTACTTC
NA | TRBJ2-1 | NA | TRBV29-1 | CSVGGASNEQFF | TGCAGCGTTGGCGGAGCCTCCAATGAGCAGTTCTTC
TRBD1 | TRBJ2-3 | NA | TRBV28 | CASSPPGQGAVDTQYF | TGTGCCAGCAGTCCCCCGGGACAGGGGGCGGTGGATACGCAGTATTTT
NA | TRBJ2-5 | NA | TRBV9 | CASSVDPAETQYF | TGTGCCAGCAGCGTAGACCCCGCAGAGACCCAGTACTTC
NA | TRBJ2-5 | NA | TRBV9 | CASSLRAGADQETQYF | TGTGCCAGCAGCCTTAGGGCAGGAGCGGATCAAGAGACCCAGTACTTC
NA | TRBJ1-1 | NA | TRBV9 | CASSVVGLNTEAFF | TGTGCCAGCAGCGTAGTCGGCTTGAACACTGAAGCTTTCTTT
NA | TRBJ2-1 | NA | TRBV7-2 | CASSFPLSGDTYNEQFF | TGTGCCAGCAGCTTCCCCCTCTCCGGAGACACTTACAATGAGCAGTTCTTC
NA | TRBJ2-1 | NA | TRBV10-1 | CASTSGTTNEQFF | TGCGCCAGCACCTCCGGGACCACTAATGAGCAGTTCTTC